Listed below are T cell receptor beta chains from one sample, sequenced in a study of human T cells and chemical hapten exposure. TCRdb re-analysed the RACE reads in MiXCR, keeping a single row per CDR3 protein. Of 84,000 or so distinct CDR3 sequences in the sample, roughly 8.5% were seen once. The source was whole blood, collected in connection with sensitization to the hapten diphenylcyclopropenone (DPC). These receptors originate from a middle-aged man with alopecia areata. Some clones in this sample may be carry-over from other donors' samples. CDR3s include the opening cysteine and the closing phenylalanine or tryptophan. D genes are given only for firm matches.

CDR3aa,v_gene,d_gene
CASSPLLSDTQYF,TRBV4-3,-
CASSFSGDRTEQFF,TRBV7-2,TRBD2
CASSHGTSEQYF,TRBV6-2/TRBV6-3,-
CASSQGQATSSYNEQFF,TRBV4-2,-
CASSLFVEGREAFF,TRBV7-9,-
CSVSGQGSSGANVLTF,TRBV29-1,TRBD1
CASSPPGQGGYEQYF,TRBV28,TRBD1
CSVPPRLAGVQHNEQFF,TRBV29-1,TRBD2
CSAGLGYEGTDTQYF,TRBV29-1,-
CASNLRGGPGTEAFF,TRBV6-2/TRBV6-3,-
CATSLTGGTDTQYF,TRBV24-1,TRBD1
CASSETAYEQYF,TRBV28,-
CASSQRGPRPEKLFF,TRBV3-1,TRBD1
CASNPGGAYEQYF,TRBV28,TRBD2
CASSPRDWRGTNEKLFF,TRBV28,-
CASRTGGGTDTQYF,TRBV12-3/TRBV12-4,TRBD2
CASSFRLGANVLTF,TRBV7-2,-
CASSPGTPRYFGDYEQYF,TRBV18,-
CASSFTGVPPTDTQYF,TRBV12-3/TRBV12-4,-
CSAQTGPSYNEQFF,TRBV20-1,TRBD1
CAISTFERNEQYF,TRBV10-3,-
CSVESDKNIQYF,TRBV29-1,-
CASSFRPLDRQITNTEAFF,TRBV6-9,-
CSVEEGVRADTQYF,TRBV29-1,-
CASSLTGAPHHEQFF,TRBV5-1,-
CASSSGQGVHEQFF,TRBV12-3/TRBV12-4,TRBD1
CASSEGGLNTEAFF,TRBV6-1,-
CAIRGGAGSYEQYF,TRBV10-3,-
CASSFSSGANVLTF,TRBV27,-
CASDDGGNEQFF,TRBV6-2/TRBV6-3,-
CSADRLGGYYEQYF,TRBV20-1,-
CASSLQLQETQYF,TRBV5-6,-
CASSLYRGPPNYGYTF,TRBV28,TRBD1
CASSRLRGGRGTDTQYF,TRBV6-2/TRBV6-3,TRBD2
CASSRDTSGANVLTF,TRBV3-1,-
CASSLGPTPQYGYTF,TRBV27,-
CASSSGRQGLAVQETQYF,TRBV14,TRBD2
CASSPGTRNGNEQFF,TRBV12-3/TRBV12-4,TRBD2
CASSPAGATLDTQYF,TRBV7-2,-
CASSFLVTQYF,TRBV7-2,-
CSATGQTYEQYF,TRBV20-1,-
CASGIRLSGKYDTQYF,TRBV7-2,TRBD2
CSVELSSNQPQHF,TRBV29-1,-
CASSRLGTGGTNYGYTF,TRBV7-9,TRBD1
CSARTPESFNYGYTF,TRBV20-1,-
CASSVAGTISYEQYF,TRBV9,-
CASSLDAAGGQETQYF,TRBV7-2,TRBD2
CASSPTPQGSNQPQHF,TRBV18,-
CAISLGSGANVLTF,TRBV10-3,-
CASSSGESGGASTGELFF,TRBV9,TRBD1
CASRARASEQYF,TRBV6-5,-
CSVCDSNSNQPQHF,TRBV29-1,-
CSAVRPGANALTF,TRBV20-1,-
CASSLSGYRNTEAFF,TRBV11-3,-
CSARDVSSGRETQYF,TRBV20-1,TRBD2